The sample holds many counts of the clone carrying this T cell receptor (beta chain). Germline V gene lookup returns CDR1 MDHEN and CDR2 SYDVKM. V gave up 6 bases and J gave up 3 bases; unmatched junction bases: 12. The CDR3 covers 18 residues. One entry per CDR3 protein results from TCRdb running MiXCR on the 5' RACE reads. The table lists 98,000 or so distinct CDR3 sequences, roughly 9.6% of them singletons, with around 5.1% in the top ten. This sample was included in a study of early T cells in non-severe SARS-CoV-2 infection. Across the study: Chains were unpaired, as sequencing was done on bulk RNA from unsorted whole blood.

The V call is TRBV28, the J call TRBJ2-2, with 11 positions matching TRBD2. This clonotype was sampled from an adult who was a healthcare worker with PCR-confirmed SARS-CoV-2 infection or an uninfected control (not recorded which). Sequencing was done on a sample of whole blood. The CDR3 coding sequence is TGTGCCAGCAGCATTGGACCCCTAGCGGGAGGCGACACCGGGGAGCTGTTTTTT. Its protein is CASSIGPLAGGDTGELFF.